This T cell receptor beta chain came from a study of immune heterogeneity within non-small cell lung tumors. As for the study in general: Of all tumors, 4 turned out to be squamous cell carcinomas, more than nine were non-squamous carcinomas and 1 was not otherwise specified. Overall study findings and caveats: Local T-cell clonality and local tumor mutational burden correlated moderately but significantly (R roughly 0.3). There were identical dominant CDR3 beta clonotypes recurring across tumor sites within a patient, together with site-unique high-frequency clones.

Bulk tumor genomic DNA constituted the template, at approximately 600 ng per sample. The authors collected several far-apart biopsies from each primary tumor during surgery. Curative surgery was undertaken by patients, who had untreated, newly diagnosed non-small cell lung cancer. CDR1 and CDR2 from the germline V gene are SGHTA and FQGNSA. The CDR3 runs to 14 residues. The ends lost 11 bases at V and 7 bases at J; junction bases unmatched: 13. Comments on this clonotype: Its cognate antigen is unknown. A much larger clone lies a single base off, so this may be a read error.

TCR beta CDR3 was amplified by multiplex PCR using 32 V and 13 J primers. TCRdb re-called the multiplex PCR reads through MiXCR, storing one row per CDR3 protein. The table lists roughly 20,000 distinct CDR3 sequences, approximately 30% of them singletons. The receptor's source is a man aged 40-50 years with non-small cell lung cancer. The sequenced sample consisted of lung tumor tissue. The chain uses TRBV7-2 and TRBJ2-7, with TRBD2 identical over 11 bases. The CDR3 is CACTPGLAAGEQYF. The CDR3 nucleotides read TGTGCCTGCACACCGGGACTAGCGGCGGGAGAGCAGTACTTC.